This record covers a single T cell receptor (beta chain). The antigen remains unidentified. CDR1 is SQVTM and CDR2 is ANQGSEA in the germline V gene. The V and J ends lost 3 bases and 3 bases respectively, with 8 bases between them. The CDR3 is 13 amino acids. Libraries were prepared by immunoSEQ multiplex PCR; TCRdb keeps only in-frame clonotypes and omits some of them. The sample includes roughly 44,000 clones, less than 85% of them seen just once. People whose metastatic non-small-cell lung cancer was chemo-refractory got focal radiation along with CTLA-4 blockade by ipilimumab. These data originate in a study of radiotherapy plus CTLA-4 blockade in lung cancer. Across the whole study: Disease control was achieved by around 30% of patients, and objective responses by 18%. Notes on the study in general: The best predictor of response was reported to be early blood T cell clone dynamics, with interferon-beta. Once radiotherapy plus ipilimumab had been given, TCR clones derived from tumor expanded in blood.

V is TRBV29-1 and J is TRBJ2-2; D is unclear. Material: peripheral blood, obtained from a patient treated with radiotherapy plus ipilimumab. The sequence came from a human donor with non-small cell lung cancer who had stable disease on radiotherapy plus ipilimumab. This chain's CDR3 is CSVDKSYTGELFF. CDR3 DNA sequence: TGCAGCGTTGATAAAAGTTACACCGGGGAGCTGTTTTTT.